These 7 T cell receptor beta chains were sequenced from one sample in a study of blood T cell repertoires in COVID-19. Assay used: immunoSEQ multiplex PCR; TCRdb lists only in-frame clones, some missing. The repertoire includes some 260,000 clones, under 90% of them detected once, and 3.5% to 5% sits in the top ten. Specimen: PBMCs or T cells enriched from blood (not recorded which). These receptor sequences come from a man aged 30 to 45 with acute COVID-19.

This clone has a handful of counts. The chain joins TRBV7-2 to TRBJ2-6; 8 nucleotides match TRBD2. J lost 2 bases, V lost 5 bases, and 2 bases had no gene match. CDR3 size: 15 residues. Germline assignment: CDR1 SGHTA and CDR2 FQGNSA. The DNA for the CDR3 is TGTGCCAGCAGCACGGGAGGGGCTGGGGCCAACGTCCTGACTTTC. Protein product: CASSTGGAGANVLTF.

V is TRBV19 and J is TRBJ1-4, with D maybe TRBD1 (6 bases). The CDR3 sequence is 14 residues long. CDR1 and CDR2 (germline): LNHDA, SQIVND (reference sequence). V lost 5 bases to trimming and J lost 4 bases, with 11 bases between them. The CDR3 DNA reads as TGTGCCAGTAGTCCGGACAGCAATAATGAAAAACTGTTTTTT. It encodes CASSPDSNNEKLFF.

The V gene is TRBV27, the J gene TRBJ1-2; possible D gene TRBD1, 6 bases. The V gene's germline CDR1 is MNHEY and CDR2 SMNVEV (reference sequence). The CDR3 has 17 residues. The V and J ends lost 4 bases and 2 bases respectively, with 20 bases between them. CDR3 residues: CASSSFAGGAGNYGYTF. The CDR3 nucleotides read TGTGCCAGCAGTTCCTTCGCCGGGGGGGCGGGGAACTATGGCTACACCTTC.

Comment on this clone: The junction departs from germline at one end; a sequencing error may be responsible. The chain has TRBV5-1 and TRBJ1-5; 7 nucleotides agree with TRBD1. The CDR3 length is 15 residues. Per the germline V gene, CDR1 is SGHRS and CDR2 is YFSETQ. In DNA, the CDR3 is TGTGCCAGCAGCTTGGAAGGGGGCGGCCTTCAGCCCCAGCATTTT. Its translation: CASSLEGGGLQPQHF.

The chain is built from TRBV5-1 and TRBJ2-1; possible D gene TRBD2, 6 bases. Trimming left V 5 bases short and J 4 bases short, with 16 bases between. The CDR3 length is 15 residues. CDR1 SGHRS and CDR2 YFSETQ come from the germline V gene. CDR3: CASSPAGTSYNEQFF. CDR3 nucleotide sequence: TGCGCCAGCAGTCCGGCCGGGACTTCTTACAATGAGCAGTTCTTC.

The gene calls are TRBV11-2 and TRBJ2-1; TRBD2 matches 12 bases. V was clipped by 3 bases and J by 8 bases; unmatched bases: 11. This CDR3 is built from 17 residues. CDR1 and CDR2 from the germline V gene are SGHAT and FQNNGV. CDR3 nucleotides: TGTGCCAGCAGCTTTCCTAGCGGGAGGGTTAGTAGGGATGAGCAGTTCTTC. Its translation: CASSFPSGRVSRDEQFF. Combining the CDR3 with reference TRBV11-2 and TRBJ2-1 gives the whole variable domain EAGVAQSPRYKIIEKRQSVAFWCNPISGHATLYWYQQILGQGPKLLIQFQNNGVVDDSQLPKDRFSAERLKGVDSTLKIQPAKLEDSAVYLCASSFPSGRVSRDEQFFGPGTRLTVL.

The V gene is TRBV6-1, the J gene TRBJ1-5; TRBD1 agrees at 9 bases. The CDR3 length is 17 residues. V was pared by 3 bases and J by 2 bases, with 8 bases of the junction left unmatched. Germline CDR1 reads MNHNS; CDR2 reads SASEGT. The CDR3 DNA reads TGTGCCAGCAGTGAGGGACAGGGTGTTATGGGCAATCAGCCCCAGCATTTT. Translation: CASSEGQGVMGNQPQHF.